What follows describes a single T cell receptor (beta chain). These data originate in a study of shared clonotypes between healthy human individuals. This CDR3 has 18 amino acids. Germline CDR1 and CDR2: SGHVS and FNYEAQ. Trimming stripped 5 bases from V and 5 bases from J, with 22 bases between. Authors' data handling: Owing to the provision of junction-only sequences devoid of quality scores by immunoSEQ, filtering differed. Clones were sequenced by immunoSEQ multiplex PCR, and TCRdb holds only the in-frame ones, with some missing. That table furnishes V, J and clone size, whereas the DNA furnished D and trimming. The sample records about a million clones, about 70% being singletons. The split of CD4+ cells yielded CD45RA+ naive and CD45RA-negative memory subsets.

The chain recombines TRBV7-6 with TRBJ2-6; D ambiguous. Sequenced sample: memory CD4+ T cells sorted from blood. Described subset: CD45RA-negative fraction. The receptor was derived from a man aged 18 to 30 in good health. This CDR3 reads CASSVCLISQSRANVLTF. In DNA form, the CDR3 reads TGTGCCAGCAGCGTATGCTTGATCTCACAAAGTCGGGCCAACGTCCTGACTTTC.